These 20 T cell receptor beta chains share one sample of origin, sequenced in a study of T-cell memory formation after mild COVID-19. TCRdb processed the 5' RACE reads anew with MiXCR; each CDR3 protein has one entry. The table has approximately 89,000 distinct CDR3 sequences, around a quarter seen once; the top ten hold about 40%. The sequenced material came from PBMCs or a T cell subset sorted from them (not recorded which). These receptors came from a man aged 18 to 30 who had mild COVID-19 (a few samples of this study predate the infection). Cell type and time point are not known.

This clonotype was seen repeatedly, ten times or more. The CDR3 spells CASSLADSGLAGETQYF. CDR3 DNA: TGCGCCAGCAGCTTGGCTGATTCGGGACTAGCAGGAGAGACCCAGTACTTC. The chain employs TRBV5-1 and TRBJ2-5, with TRBD2 matching 9 bases. CDR1 is SGHRS, CDR2 YFSETQ, per germline. CDR3 length: 17 residues. The trim removed 0 bases at V and 4 bases at J, leaving 10 bases unmatched.

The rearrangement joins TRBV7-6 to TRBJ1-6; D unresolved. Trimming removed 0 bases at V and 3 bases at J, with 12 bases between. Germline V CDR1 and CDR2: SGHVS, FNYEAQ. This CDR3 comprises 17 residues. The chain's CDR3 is CASSLASDGSYNSPLHF. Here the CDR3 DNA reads TGTGCCAGCAGCTTAGCGTCAGACGGGAGCTATAATTCACCCCTCCACTTT. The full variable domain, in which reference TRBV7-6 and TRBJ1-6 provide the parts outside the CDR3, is GAGVSQSPRYKVTKRGQDVALRCDPISGHVSLYWYRQALGQGPEFLTYFNYEAQQDKSGLPNDRFSAERPEGSISTLTIQRTEQRDSAMYRCASSLASDGSYNSPLHFGNGTRLTVT.

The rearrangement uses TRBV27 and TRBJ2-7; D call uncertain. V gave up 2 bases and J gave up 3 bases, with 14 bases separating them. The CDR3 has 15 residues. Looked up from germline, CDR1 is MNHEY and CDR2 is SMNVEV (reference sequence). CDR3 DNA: TGTGCCAGCAGTTTAAGCGTGCGGCGGATCTACGAGCAGTACGTC. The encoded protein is CASSLSVRRIYEQYV.

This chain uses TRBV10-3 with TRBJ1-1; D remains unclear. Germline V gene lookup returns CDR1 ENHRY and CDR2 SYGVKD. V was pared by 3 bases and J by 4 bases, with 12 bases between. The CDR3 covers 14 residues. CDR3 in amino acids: CAISEPSGSTEAFF. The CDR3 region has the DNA TGTGCCATCAGTGAACCGTCTGGGAGCACTGAAGCTTTCTTT.

The CDR3 spells CASSFGGRWASYNEQFF. The CDR3 DNA is TGTGCCAGCAGCTTCGGGGGGCGCTGGGCCTCCTACAATGAGCAGTTCTTC. V gene TRBV11-2 combines with J gene TRBJ2-1, with D perhaps matching TRBD2 (7 bases). Per the germline V gene, CDR1 is SGHAT and CDR2 is FQNNGV. Deletions cut 3 bases from V and 0 bases from J, with 15 bases between. This CDR3 has 17 residues.

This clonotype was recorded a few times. The CDR3 coding sequence is TGCGCCAGCAGCCAAGGCAGGGGGTCGAACGGGGAGCTGTTTTTT. Translation: CASSQGRGSNGELFF. The chain combines TRBV4-1 with TRBJ2-2, with 7 bases aligning to TRBD1. This CDR3 is 15 amino acids long. Germline lookup yields CDR1 MGHRA and CDR2 YSYEKL. After removal of 1 base from V and 7 bases from J, the junction contained 6 bases not matched to a gene.

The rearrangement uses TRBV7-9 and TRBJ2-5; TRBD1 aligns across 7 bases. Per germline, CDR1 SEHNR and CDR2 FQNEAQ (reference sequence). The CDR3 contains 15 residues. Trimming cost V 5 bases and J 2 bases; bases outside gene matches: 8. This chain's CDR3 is CASSPGTAEQETQYF. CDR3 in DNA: TGTGCCAGCAGCCCGGGGACAGCAGAACAAGAGACCCAGTACTTC.

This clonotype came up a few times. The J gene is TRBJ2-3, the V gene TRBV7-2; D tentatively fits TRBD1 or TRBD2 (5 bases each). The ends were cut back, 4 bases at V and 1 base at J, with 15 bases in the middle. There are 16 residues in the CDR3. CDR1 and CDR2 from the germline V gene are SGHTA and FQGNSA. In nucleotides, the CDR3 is TGTGCCAGCAGCTCCCCTGGGGGTTGGGGCACAGATACGCAGTATTTT. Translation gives CASSSPGGWGTDTQYF.

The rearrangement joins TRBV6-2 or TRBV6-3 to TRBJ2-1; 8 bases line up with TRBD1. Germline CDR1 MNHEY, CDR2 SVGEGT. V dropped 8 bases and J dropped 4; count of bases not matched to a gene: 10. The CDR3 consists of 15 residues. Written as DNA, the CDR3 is TGTGCCAGCTCCCTGGACAGGGCTAGATACAATGAGCAGTTCTTC. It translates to CASSLDRARYNEQFF.

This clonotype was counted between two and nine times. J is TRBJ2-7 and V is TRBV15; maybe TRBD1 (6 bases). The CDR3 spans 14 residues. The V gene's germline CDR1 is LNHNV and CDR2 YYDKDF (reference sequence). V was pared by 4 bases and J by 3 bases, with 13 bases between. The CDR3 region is CATSTQGRLYEQYF. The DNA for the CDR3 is TGTGCCACCAGCACACAGGGACGCCTCTACGAGCAGTACTTC.

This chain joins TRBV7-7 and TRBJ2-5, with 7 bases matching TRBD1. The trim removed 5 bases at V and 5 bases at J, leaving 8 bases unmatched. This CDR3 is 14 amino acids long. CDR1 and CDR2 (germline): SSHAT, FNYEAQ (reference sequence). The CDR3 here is CASSPTGWLETQYF. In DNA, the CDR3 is TGTGCCAGCAGCCCGACAGGGTGGCTGGAGACCCAGTACTTC.

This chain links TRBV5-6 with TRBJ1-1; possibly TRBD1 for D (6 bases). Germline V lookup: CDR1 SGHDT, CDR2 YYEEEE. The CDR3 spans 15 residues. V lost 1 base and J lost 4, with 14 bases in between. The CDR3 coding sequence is TGTGCCAGCAGCTTGAAGGGTCAGGGGTTCACTGAAGCTTTCTTT. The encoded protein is CASSLKGQGFTEAFF.

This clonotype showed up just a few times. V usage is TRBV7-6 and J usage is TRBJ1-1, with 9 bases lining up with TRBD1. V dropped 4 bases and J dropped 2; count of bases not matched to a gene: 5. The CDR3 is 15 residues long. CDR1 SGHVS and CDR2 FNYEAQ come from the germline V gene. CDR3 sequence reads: CASSSRTGGNTEAFF. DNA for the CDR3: TGTGCCAGCAGCTCGCGAACAGGGGGCAACACTGAAGCTTTCTTT.

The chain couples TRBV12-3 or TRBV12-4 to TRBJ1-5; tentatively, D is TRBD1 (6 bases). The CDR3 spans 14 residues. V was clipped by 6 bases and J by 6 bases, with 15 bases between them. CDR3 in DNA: TGTGCCAGCAGACTGACAGGTTCGGGTCAGCCCCAGCATTTT. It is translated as CASRLTGSGQPQHF.

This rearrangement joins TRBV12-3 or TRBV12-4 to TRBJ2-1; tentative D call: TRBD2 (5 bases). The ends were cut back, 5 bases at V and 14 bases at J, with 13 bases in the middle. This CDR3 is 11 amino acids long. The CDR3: CASSPKRVEFF. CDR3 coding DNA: TGTGCCAGCAGTCCTAAGAGGGTGGAGTTCTTC.

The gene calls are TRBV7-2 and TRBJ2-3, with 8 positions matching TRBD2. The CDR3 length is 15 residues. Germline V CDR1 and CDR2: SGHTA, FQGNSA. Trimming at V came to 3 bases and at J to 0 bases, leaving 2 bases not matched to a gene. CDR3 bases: TGTGCCAGCAGCTTCACTAGCGGTAGCACAGATACGCAGTATTTT. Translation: CASSFTSGSTDTQYF.

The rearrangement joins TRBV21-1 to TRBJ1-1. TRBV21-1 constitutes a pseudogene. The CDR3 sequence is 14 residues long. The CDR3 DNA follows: TGTGCCGGGAAAACGGTTGTTAAGGGCACTGAAGCTTTCTTT. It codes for CAGKTVVKGTEAFF.

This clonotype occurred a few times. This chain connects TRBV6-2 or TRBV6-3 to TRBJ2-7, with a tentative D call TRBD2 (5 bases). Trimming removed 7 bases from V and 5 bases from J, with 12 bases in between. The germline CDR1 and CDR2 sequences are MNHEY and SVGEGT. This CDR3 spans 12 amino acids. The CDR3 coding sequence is TGTGCCAGCATGGGGAGTGCGGACGAGCAGTACTTC. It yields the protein CASMGSADEQYF.

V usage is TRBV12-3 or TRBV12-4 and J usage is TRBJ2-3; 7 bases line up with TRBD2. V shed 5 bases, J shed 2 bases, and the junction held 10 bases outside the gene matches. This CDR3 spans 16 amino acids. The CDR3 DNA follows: TGTGCCAGCAGTCCCTCCCTAGCGGATCCCACAGATACGCAGTATTTT. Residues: CASSPSLADPTDTQYF.

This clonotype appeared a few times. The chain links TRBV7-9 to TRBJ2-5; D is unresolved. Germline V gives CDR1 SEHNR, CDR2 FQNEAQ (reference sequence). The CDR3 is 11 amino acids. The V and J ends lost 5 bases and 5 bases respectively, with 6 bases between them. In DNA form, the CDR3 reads TGTGCCAGCAGCGCGACGGAGACCCAGTACTTC. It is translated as CASSATETQYF.